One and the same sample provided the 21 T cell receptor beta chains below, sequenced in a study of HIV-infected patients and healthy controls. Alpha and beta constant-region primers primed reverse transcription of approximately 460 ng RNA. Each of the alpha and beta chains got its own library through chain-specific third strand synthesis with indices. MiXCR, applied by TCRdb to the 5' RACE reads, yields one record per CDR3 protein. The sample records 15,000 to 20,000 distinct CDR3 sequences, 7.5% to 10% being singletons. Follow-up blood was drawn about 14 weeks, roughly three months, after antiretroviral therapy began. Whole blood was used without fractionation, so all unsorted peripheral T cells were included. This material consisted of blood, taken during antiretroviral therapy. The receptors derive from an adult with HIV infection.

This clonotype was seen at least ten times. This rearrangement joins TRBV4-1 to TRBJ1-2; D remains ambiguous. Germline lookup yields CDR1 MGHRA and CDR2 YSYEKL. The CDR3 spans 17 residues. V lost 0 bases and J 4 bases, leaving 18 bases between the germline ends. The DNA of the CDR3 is TGCGCCAGCAGCCAAGATTCATTATCCGGCACCCTCTATGGCTACACCTTC. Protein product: CASSQDSLSGTLYGYTF.

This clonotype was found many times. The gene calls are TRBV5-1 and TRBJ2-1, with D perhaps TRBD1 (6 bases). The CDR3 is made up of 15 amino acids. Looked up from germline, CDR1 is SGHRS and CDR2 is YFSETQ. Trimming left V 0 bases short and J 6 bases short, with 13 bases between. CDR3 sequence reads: CASSLDWTEGNEQFF. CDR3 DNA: TGCGCCAGCAGCTTGGACTGGACAGAGGGCAATGAGCAGTTCTTC.

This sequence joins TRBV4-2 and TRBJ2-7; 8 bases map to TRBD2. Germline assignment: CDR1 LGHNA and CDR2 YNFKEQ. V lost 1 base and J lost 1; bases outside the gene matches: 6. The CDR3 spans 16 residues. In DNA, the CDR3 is TGTGCCAGCAGCCAAGGAGCGGGGGACATTTCCTACGAGCAGTACTTC. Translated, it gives CASSQGAGDISYEQYF.

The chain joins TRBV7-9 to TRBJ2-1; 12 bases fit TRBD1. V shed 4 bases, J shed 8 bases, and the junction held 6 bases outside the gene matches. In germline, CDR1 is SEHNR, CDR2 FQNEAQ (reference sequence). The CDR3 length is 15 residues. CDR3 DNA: TGTGCCAGCAGCTCAATCTGGGACAGGGGGCATGAGCAGTTCTTC. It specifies CASSSIWDRGHEQFF.

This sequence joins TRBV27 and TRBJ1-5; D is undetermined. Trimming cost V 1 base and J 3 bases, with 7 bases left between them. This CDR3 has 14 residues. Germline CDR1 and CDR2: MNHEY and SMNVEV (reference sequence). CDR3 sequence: CASSLFGFNQPQHF. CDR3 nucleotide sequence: TGTGCCAGCAGTTTATTTGGGTTCAATCAGCCCCAGCATTTT.

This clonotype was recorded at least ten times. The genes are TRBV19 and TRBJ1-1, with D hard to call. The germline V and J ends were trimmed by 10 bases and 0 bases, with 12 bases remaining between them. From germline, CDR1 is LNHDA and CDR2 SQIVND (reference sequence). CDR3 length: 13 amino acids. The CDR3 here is CATLGAMNTEAFF. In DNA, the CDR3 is TGTGCCACCCTCGGAGCTATGAACACTGAAGCTTTCTTT.

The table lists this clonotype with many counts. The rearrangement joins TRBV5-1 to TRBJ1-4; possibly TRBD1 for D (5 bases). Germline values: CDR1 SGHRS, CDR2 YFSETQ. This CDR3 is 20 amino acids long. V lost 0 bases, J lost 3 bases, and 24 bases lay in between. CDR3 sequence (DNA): TGCGCCAGCAGCTTGGACTTGGCGGGGATCACGGGGGTATCTAATGAAAAACTGTTTTTT. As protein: CASSLDLAGITGVSNEKLFF.

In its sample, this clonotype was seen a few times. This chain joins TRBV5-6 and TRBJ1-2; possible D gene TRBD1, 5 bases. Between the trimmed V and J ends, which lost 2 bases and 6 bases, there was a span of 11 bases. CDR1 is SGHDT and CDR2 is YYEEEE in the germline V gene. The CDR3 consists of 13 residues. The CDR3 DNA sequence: TGTGCCAGCAGCTTCCTGACACAGGATGGCTACACCTTC. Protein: CASSFLTQDGYTF.

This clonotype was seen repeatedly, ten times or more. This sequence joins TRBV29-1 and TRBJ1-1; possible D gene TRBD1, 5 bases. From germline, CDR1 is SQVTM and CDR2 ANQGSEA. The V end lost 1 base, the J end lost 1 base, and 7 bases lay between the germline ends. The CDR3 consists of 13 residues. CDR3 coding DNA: TGCAGCGTTGAAGGACAGCAGAACACTGAAGCTTTCTTT. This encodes CSVEGQQNTEAFF.

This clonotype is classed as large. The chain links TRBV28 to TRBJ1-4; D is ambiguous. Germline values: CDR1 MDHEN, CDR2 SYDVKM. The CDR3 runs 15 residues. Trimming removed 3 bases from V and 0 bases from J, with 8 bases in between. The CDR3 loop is CASSFWSATNEKLFF. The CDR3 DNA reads TGTGCCAGCAGTTTTTGGTCGGCAACTAATGAAAAACTGTTTTTT.

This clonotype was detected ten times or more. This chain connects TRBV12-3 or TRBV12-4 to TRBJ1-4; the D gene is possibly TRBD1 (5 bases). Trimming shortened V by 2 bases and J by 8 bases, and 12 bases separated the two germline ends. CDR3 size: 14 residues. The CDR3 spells CASSLWGQGEKLFF. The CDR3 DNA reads TGTGCCAGCAGTTTATGGGGCCAAGGGGAAAAACTGTTTTTT.

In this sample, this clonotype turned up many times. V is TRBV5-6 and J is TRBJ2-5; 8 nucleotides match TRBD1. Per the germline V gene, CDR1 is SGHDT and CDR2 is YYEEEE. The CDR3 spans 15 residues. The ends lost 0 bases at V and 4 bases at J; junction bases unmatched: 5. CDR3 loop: CASSLAGQGGETQYF. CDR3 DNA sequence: TGTGCCAGCAGCTTGGCCGGACAGGGTGGAGAGACCCAGTACTTC.

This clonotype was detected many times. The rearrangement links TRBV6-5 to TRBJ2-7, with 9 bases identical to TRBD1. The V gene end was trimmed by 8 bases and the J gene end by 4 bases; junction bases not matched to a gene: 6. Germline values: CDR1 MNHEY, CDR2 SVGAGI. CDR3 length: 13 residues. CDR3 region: CASRDREVYEQYF. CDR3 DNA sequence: TGTGCCAGCCGGGACAGGGAGGTTTACGAGCAGTACTTC.

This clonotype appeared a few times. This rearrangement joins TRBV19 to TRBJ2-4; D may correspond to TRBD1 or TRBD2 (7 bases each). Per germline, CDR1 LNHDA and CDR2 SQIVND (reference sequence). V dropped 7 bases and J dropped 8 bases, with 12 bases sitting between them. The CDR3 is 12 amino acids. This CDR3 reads CASKTGRDIQYF. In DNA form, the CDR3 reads TGTGCCAGTAAGACAGGGAGGGACATTCAGTACTTC. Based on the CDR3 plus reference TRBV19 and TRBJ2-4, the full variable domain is DGGITQSPKYLFRKEGQNVTLSCEQNLNHDAMYWYRQDPGQGLRLIYYSQIVNDFQKGDIAEGYSVSREKKESFPLTVTSAQKNPTAFYLCASKTGRDIQYFGAGTRLSVL.

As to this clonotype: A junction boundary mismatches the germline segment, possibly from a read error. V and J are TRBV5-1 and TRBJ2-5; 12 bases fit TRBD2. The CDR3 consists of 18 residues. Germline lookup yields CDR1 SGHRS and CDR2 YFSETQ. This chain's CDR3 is CASSLGRTSGDLQETHYF. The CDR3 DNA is TGCGCCAGCAGCTTGGGCCGGACTAGCGGGGACCTCCAAGAGACCCATTACTTC. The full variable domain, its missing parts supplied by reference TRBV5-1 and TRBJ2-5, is KAGVTQTPRYLIKTRGQQVTLSCSPISGHRSVSWYQQTPGQGLQFLFEYFSETQRNKGNFPGRFSGRQFSNSRSEMNVSTLELGDSALYLCASSLGRTSGDLQETHYFGPGTRLLVL.

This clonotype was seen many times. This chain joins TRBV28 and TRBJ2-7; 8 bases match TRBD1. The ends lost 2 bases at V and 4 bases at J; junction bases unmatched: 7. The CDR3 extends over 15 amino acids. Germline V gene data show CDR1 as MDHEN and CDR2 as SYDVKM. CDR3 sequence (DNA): TGTGCCAGCAGTTTACCCGACAGGGGCGATTACGAGCAGTACTTC. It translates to CASSLPDRGDYEQYF.

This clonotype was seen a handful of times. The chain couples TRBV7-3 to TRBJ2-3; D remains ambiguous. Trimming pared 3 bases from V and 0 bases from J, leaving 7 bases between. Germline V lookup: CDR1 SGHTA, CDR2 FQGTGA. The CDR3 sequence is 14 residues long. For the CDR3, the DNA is TGTGCCAGCAGCTTCTTATCTAGCACAGATACGCAGTATTTT. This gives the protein CASSFLSSTDTQYF.

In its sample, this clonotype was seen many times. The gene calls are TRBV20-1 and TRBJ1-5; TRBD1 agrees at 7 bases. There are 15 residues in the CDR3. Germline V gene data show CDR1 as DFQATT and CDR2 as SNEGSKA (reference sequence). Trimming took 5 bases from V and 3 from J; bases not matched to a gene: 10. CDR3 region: CSAFAGTAINQPQHF. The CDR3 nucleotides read TGCAGTGCTTTCGCCGGGACAGCGATCAATCAGCCCCAGCATTTT.

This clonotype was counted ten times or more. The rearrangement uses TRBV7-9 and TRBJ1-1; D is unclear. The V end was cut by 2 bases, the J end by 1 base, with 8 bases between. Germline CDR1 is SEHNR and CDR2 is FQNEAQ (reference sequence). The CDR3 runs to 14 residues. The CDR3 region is CASSLTGGNTEAFF. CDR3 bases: TGTGCCAGCAGCTTAACGGGTGGGAACACTGAAGCTTTCTTT.

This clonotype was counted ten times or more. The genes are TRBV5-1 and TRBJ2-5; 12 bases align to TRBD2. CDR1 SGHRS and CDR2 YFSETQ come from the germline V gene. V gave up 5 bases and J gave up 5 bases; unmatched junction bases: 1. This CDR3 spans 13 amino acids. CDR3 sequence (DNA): TGCGCCAGCAGACTAGCGGGAGGTGAGACCCAGTACTTC. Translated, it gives CASRLAGGETQYF.

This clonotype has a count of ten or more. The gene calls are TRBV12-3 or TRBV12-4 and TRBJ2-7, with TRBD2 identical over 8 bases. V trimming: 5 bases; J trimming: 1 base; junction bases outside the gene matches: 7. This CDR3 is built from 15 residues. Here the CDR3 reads CASSPFSGTSYEQYF. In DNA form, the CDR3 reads TGTGCCAGCAGTCCCTTTAGCGGGACATCCTACGAGCAGTACTTC.